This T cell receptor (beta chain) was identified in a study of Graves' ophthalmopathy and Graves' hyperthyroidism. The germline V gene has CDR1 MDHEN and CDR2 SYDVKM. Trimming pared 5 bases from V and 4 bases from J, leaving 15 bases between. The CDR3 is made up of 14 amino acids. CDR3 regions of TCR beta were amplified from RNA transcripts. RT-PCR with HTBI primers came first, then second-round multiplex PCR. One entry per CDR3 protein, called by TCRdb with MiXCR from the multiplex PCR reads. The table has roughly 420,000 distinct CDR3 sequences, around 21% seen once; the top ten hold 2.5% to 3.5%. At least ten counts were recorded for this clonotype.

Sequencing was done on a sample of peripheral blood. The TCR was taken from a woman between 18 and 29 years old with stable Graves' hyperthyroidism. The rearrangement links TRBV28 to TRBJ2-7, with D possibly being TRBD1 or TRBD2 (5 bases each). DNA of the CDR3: TGTGCCAGCAGTCCTCCGGTGAGGGGATACGAGCAGTACTTC. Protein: CASSPPVRGYEQYF.